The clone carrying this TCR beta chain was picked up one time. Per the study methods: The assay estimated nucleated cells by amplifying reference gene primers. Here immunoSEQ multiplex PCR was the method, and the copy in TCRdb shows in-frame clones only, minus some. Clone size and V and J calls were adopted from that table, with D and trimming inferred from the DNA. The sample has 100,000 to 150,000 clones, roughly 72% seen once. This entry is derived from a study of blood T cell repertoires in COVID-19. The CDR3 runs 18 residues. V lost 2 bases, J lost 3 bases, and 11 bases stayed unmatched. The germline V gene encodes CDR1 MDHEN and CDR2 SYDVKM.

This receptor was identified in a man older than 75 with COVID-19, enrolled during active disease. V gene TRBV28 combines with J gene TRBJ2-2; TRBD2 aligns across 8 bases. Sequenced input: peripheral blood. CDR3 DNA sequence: TGTGCCAGCAGTTTAACTAGCGGTGCTGGTGGGTACACCGGGGAGCTGTTTTTT. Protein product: CASSLTSGAGGYTGELFF.